Sequencing of this T cell receptor beta chain was carried out in a study of T cell repertoires in cytomegalovirus infection. Across the study: Public TCR beta signatures were indicative of both CMV infection and a matching HLA type. Study-wide points: The study found HLA-C-restricted CMV-specific TCR beta clonotypes dominating the ex vivo response. Carriers of CMV and the relevant HLA type were discriminated by public TCR beta frequency.

Deletions cut 5 bases from V and 0 bases from J, with 14 bases between. The CDR3 is made up of 17 amino acids. MiXCR, applied by TCRdb to the reads, yields one record per CDR3 protein. Of 85,000 to 120,000 distinct CDR3 sequences listed, approximately 16% are singletons. The sample holds a few counts of this clonotype. Its antigen is still unknown. The genes are TRBV12-3 or TRBV12-4 and TRBJ2-6; no clear D gene. This TCR was recovered from a human donor in good health (CMV status not recorded). Some clones in this sample may be carry-over from other donors' samples. The sample taken for sequencing was PBMCs. The DNA of the CDR3 is TGTGCCAGCAGTCCTGACCGTAGGCTCTCTGGGGCCAACGTCCTGACTTTC. This sequence encodes CASSPDRRLSGANVLTF.